This T cell receptor (beta chain) comes out of a study of blood T cells in healthy people across ages. A second PCR, run for roughly 7 to 12 cycles, used a sample-barcoded 5' primer plus a J-beta primer mix. TCRdb reprocessed the 5' RACE reads with MiXCR, giving one entry per CDR3 protein. This sample has 2 million or so distinct CDR3 sequences, with roughly 49% found just once. The CDR3 consists of 15 residues. V lost 10 bases, J lost 1 base, and 11 bases stayed unmatched. Germline V gene sequence: CDR1 MDHEN, CDR2 SYDVKM. The gene calls are TRBV28 and TRBJ2-5; 8 bases are a match to TRBD1. Source material: blood. The receptor's source is a middle-aged woman in good health. The CDR3 coding sequence is TGTGCCATCCTAGGACAGGGTTGGGCCCAAGAGACCCAGTACTTC. Protein: CAILGQGWAQETQYF.